The next 14 T cell receptor beta chains were all read from a single sample in a study of blood T cell repertoires in COVID-19. Libraries were prepared by immunoSEQ multiplex PCR; TCRdb keeps only in-frame clonotypes and omits some of them. The sample lists approximately 220,000 clones, around nine tenths occurring once. What was sequenced was PBMCs or T cells enriched from blood (not recorded which). Receptors were obtained from a woman aged 25 to 45 with acute COVID-19.

The sample holds one count of this clone. This sequence joins TRBV5-1 and TRBJ1-6; perhaps TRBD1 as D (6 bases). The germline V and J ends were trimmed by 4 bases and 4 bases, with 9 bases remaining between them. The CDR3 totals 14 residues. Germline V lookup: CDR1 SGHRS, CDR2 YFSETQ. This CDR3 reads CASSLQGYNSPLHF. The CDR3 bases are TGCGCCAGCAGCCTACAGGGTTATAATTCACCCCTCCACTTT. The full variable domain, completed using reference TRBV5-1 and TRBJ1-6, is KAGVTQTPRYLIKTRGQQVTLSCSPISGHRSVSWYQQTPGQGLQFLFEYFSETQRNKGNFPGRFSGRQFSNSRSEMNVSTLELGDSALYLCASSLQGYNSPLHFGNGTRLTVT.

The chain combines TRBV25-1 with TRBJ2-3; 12 bases agree with TRBD2. Germline CDR1 and CDR2: MGHDK and SYGVNS. V trimming: 3 bases; J trimming: 3 bases; junction bases outside the gene matches: 10. The CDR3 is made up of 18 amino acids. Written as DNA, the CDR3 is TGTGCCAGCAGTGAGGAGAGAAAGACTAGCGGGGGAACAGATACGCAGTATTTT. Amino acids: CASSEERKTSGGTDTQYF.

The chain employs TRBV13 and TRBJ1-1; D unclear. The CDR3 totals 11 residues. Per the germline V gene, CDR1 is PRHDT and CDR2 is FYEKMQ (reference sequence). Trimming stripped 8 bases from V and 4 bases from J, with 8 bases between. CDR3 nucleotides: TGTGCCAGCCCGGTCGGCACTGAAGCTTTCTTT. The encoded protein is CASPVGTEAFF.

The CDR3 nucleotides are TGTGCCAGCAGCGTCTTGGCAGCAGATACGCAGTATTTT. It specifies CASSVLAADTQYF. The chain is built from TRBV9 and TRBJ2-3; no definite D call. Germline lookup yields CDR1 SGDLS and CDR2 YYNGEE. V gave up 2 bases and J gave up 4 bases, with 8 bases separating them. The CDR3 has 13 amino acids.

V and J are TRBV14 and TRBJ2-7; TRBD2 aligns across 15 bases. This CDR3 is 16 amino acids long. CDR1 and CDR2 from the germline V gene are SGHDN and FVKESK. The junction had 5 bases not matched to a gene; V was cut back by 4 bases and J by 4 bases. CDR3 residues: CASSPWTSGGAYEQYF. The DNA for the CDR3 is TGTGCCAGCAGCCCCTGGACTAGCGGGGGGGCTTACGAGCAGTACTTC.

The gene calls are TRBV30 and TRBJ1-2; the match to TRBD1 covers 9 bases. CDR3 length: 15 residues. V was clipped by 7 bases and J by 5 bases; unmatched bases: 14. The germline CDR1 and CDR2 sequences are GTSNPN and SVGIG (reference sequence). In DNA form, the CDR3 reads TGTGCCTTCACGGGACAGGGCTTGAGTAGTTATGGCTACACCTTC. This codes for CAFTGQGLSSYGYTF.

This chain connects TRBV29-1 to TRBJ1-4; D ambiguous. The CDR3 is 14 residues long. Trimming took off 6 bases at V and 7 bases at J, with 18 bases between the two ends. Germline V CDR1 and CDR2: SQVTM, ANQGSEA. The CDR3 coding sequence is TGCAGCGTCCTCGGGATGGAGAGTAGTGAAAAACTGTTTTTT. It specifies CSVLGMESSEKLFF.

As for this clone: Other DNA sequences of this sample code for an identical CDR3. The chain employs TRBV4-2 and TRBJ1-2, with 7 bases fitting TRBD1. Per the germline V gene, CDR1 is LGHNA and CDR2 is YNFKEQ. V dropped 1 base and J dropped 2; count of bases not matched to a gene: 4. CDR3 length: 15 amino acids. CDR3 in DNA: TGTGCCAGCAGCCAAGGACAGGGAGCAAACTATGGCTACACCTTC. Protein: CASSQGQGANYGYTF.

The chain employs TRBV27 and TRBJ2-3; D may be TRBD2 (6 bases). The V end lost 1 base, the J end lost 4 bases, and 12 bases lay between the germline ends. In germline, CDR1 is MNHEY, CDR2 SMNVEV (reference sequence). The CDR3 contains 15 residues. In DNA form, the CDR3 reads TGTGCCAGCAGTTTATATGTAGCGGAATCAGATACGCAGTATTTT. Protein product: CASSLYVAESDTQYF.

This clone has just a few counts. V gene TRBV14 combines with J gene TRBJ1-1; a possible D gene is TRBD1 (6 bases). Trimming removed 4 bases from V and 3 bases from J, with 15 bases in between. Germline V gene lookup returns CDR1 SGHDN and CDR2 FVKESK. The CDR3 extends over 15 amino acids. The CDR3 DNA is TGTGCCAGCAGCCCTTTACAGGGAAAGGACACTGAAGCTTTCTTT. It is translated as CASSPLQGKDTEAFF.

The chain joins TRBV27 to TRBJ2-3; D unresolved. CDR1 is MNHEY and CDR2 is SMNVEV in the germline V gene (reference sequence). The CDR3 covers 16 residues. The V end lost 6 bases, the J end lost 0 bases, and 16 bases lay between the germline ends. CDR3 in DNA: TGTGCCAGCAGCTCTGACACGCAGGCGAGCACAGATACGCAGTATTTT. Its translation: CASSSDTQASTDTQYF.

The genes are TRBV19 and TRBJ2-7; D not resolved. The CDR3 runs to 12 residues. Germline V gene data show CDR1 as LNHDA and CDR2 as SQIVND (reference sequence). Trimming took 6 bases from V and 3 from J, leaving 9 bases between them. The CDR3 region has the DNA TGTGCCAGTAGGTCTAACTACTACGAGCAGTACTTC. Translating it yields CASRSNYYEQYF.

The rearrangement joins TRBV5-6 to TRBJ1-6; maybe TRBD1 (5 bases). The CDR3 runs to 19 residues. The germline V and J ends were trimmed by 0 bases and 6 bases, with 22 bases remaining between them. The germline gives CDR1 SGHDT, CDR2 YYEEEE. The DNA for the CDR3 is TGTGCCAGCAGCTTGGTCGCGTTCGGCAGTGGGCAGGGTAATTCACCCCTCCACTTT. It is translated as CASSLVAFGSGQGNSPLHF.

Comments on this clone: The junction differs from germline at one of its ends, possibly a read error. The rearrangement joins TRBV12-3 or TRBV12-4 to TRBJ1-1, with a weak D call TRBD1 (6 bases). This CDR3 is 8 amino acids long. DNA for the CDR3: TGTGCCAGCAGTTGGGGACACTTT. Translation gives CASSWGHF.